A single sample is the source of the 20 T cell receptor beta chains below, sequenced in a study of shared clonotypes between healthy human individuals. Terminally differentiated effector memory CD45RA+ cells were excluded from the naive CD8 cells, which were CD45RO-negative and positively selected for CCR7. Only in-frame clones appear in the TCRdb table, and some are missing; sequencing was by immunoSEQ multiplex PCR. The sample consists of about 610,000 clones, approximately 96% of them appearing once. The sample consisted of naive CD8+ T cells sorted from blood. These receptors came from a woman in her twenties or thirties in good health.

The rearrangement uses TRBV6-1 and TRBJ1-5; possible D gene TRBD1, 5 bases. This CDR3 spans 13 amino acids. The germline CDR1 and CDR2 sequences are MNHNS and SASEGT. Trimming took off 5 bases at V and 5 bases at J, with 10 bases between the two ends. CDR3 sequence (DNA): TGTGCCAGCAGTAGAGAGGGGTATCAGCCCCAGCATTTT. Translation gives CASSREGYQPQHF.

The V and J genes are TRBV4-1 and TRBJ1-1; D remains unclear. V was cut by 4 bases and J by 1 base, with 13 bases left in between. The CDR3 runs 15 residues. Per the germline V gene, CDR1 is MGHRA and CDR2 is YSYEKL. The CDR3 loop reads CASSPTGSENTEAFF. The DNA for the CDR3 is TGCGCCAGCAGCCCTACCGGGTCCGAGAACACTGAAGCTTTCTTT.

This clone was recorded once. V is TRBV5-6 and J is TRBJ2-7, with TRBD1 matching over 8 bases. Germline V gives CDR1 SGHDT, CDR2 YYEEEE. The CDR3 covers 15 residues. The ends lost 3 bases at V and 2 bases at J; junction bases unmatched: 7. CDR3 DNA sequence: TGTGCCAGCAGCTCAGCTGGGACAGGAGCCTACGAGCAGTACTTC. Translation gives CASSSAGTGAYEQYF.

V and J are TRBV28 and TRBJ2-2; D uncertain. The CDR3 extends over 12 amino acids. The ends were cut back, 6 bases at V and 3 bases at J, with 5 bases in the middle. The germline gives CDR1 MDHEN, CDR2 SYDVKM. In DNA, the CDR3 is TGTGCCAGCAGATGGGACACCGGGGAGCTGTTTTTT. Protein: CASRWDTGELFF. Looking up the rest from reference TRBV28 and TRBJ2-2 gives the full variable domain: DVKVTQSSRYLVKRTGEKVFLECVQDMDHENMFWYRQDPGLGLRLIYFSYDVKMKEKGDIPEGYSVSREKKERFSLILESASTNQTSMYLCASRWDTGELFFGEGSRLTVL.

The chain is built from TRBV7-9 and TRBJ1-5; D ambiguous. Per the germline V gene, CDR1 is SEHNR and CDR2 is FQNEAQ (reference sequence). The CDR3 spans 14 residues. The germline V and J ends were trimmed by 8 bases and 4 bases, with 15 bases remaining between them. The CDR3: CASSDALGNQPQHF. DNA of the CDR3: TGTGCCAGCTCAGACGCATTAGGAAATCAGCCCCAGCATTTT.

V is TRBV7-6 and J is TRBJ2-1; TRBD2 matches at 10 bases. This CDR3 has 17 amino acids. CDR1 and CDR2 (germline): SGHVS, FNYEAQ. The ends lost 4 bases at V and 7 bases at J; junction bases unmatched: 13. In DNA, the CDR3 is TGTGCCAGCAGCTCCTTCGGGCTAGCGGGAGAAGGGAATGAGCAGTTCTTC. This codes for CASSSFGLAGEGNEQFF.

This chain joins TRBV28 and TRBJ1-2; possible D gene TRBD1, 6 bases. Germline values: CDR1 MDHEN, CDR2 SYDVKM. This CDR3 spans 15 amino acids. The V and J ends lost 4 bases and 4 bases respectively, with 16 bases between them. CDR3 nucleotides: TGTGCCAGCAGTTCCACCAGGGGCCTGGGCTATGGCTACACCTTC. This encodes CASSSTRGLGYGYTF.

This chain links TRBV11-3 with TRBJ2-1; D possibly matches TRBD1 or TRBD2 (7 bases each). CDR3 length: 14 amino acids. V was shortened by 5 bases and J by 4 bases, with 12 bases between the two germline ends. The germline V gene encodes CDR1 SGHNT and CDR2 YENEEA. The CDR3 loop is CASSDREGYNEQFF. The CDR3, as DNA: TGTGCCAGCAGCGACAGGGAGGGATACAATGAGCAGTTCTTC.

The genes are TRBV11-2 and TRBJ2-5; unclear D gene. V was shortened by 5 bases and J by 2 bases, with 15 bases between the two germline ends. Per the germline V gene, CDR1 is SGHAT and CDR2 is FQNNGV. The length of the CDR3 is 15 residues. CDR3 amino acids: CASSRNLARQETQYF. The DNA of the CDR3 is TGTGCCAGCAGCCGTAACCTGGCCCGGCAAGAGACCCAGTACTTC.

The chain has TRBV14 and TRBJ1-1; possibly TRBD1 for D (5 bases). Germline V gives CDR1 SGHDN, CDR2 FVKESK. Trimming stripped 4 bases from V and 7 bases from J, with 13 bases between. The CDR3 is 13 residues long. DNA of the CDR3: TGTGCCAGCAGCCCGGGGACCACAATTGAAGCTTTCTTT. Amino acids: CASSPGTTIEAFF.

This chain joins TRBV7-8 and TRBJ2-3; 15 positions match TRBD2. Germline assignment: CDR1 SGHVS and CDR2 FQNEAQ. This CDR3 has 16 amino acids. V gave up 4 bases and J gave up 4 bases; unmatched junction bases: 3. CDR3 DNA sequence: TGTGCCAGCAGCTACGGACTAGCGGGAGGGCCAGATACGCAGTATTTT. Translating it yields CASSYGLAGGPDTQYF.

This clone is a singleton in its sample. The chain couples TRBV21-1 to TRBJ2-2; the table's TRBD1 call for D was not verified on the DNA. TRBV21-1 is annotated as a pseudogene. This CDR3 spans 17 amino acids. CDR3 in DNA: TGTGCCAGCAGCCCCCCGTGGGCAGGCCTTAACACCGGGGAGCTGTTTTTT. It encodes CASSPPWAGLNTGELFF.

The V and J genes are TRBV4-1 and TRBJ1-2; TRBD1 agrees at 9 bases. J lost 2 bases, V lost 0 bases, and 1 base had no gene match. This CDR3 is built from 15 residues. CDR1 is MGHRA and CDR2 is YSYEKL in the germline V gene. In DNA form, the CDR3 reads TGCGCCAGCAGCCAAGAAGGGACAGGGAACTATGGCTACACCTTC. This encodes CASSQEGTGNYGYTF.

The chain combines TRBV28 with TRBJ1-1; perhaps TRBD1 as D (6 bases). Germline-derived CDR1 and CDR2 are MDHEN and SYDVKM. V was cut by 4 bases and J by 2 bases, with 17 bases left in between. The CDR3 loop spans 16 amino acids. The CDR3 DNA follows: TGTGCCAGCAGTTGGGCCTCGGACAGCATTAACACTGAAGCTTTCTTT. Amino acids: CASSWASDSINTEAFF.

The chain joins TRBV10-2 to TRBJ2-1, with 10 positions matching TRBD2. Germline V gene data show CDR1 as WSHSY and CDR2 as SAAADI. This CDR3 spans 15 amino acids. V was pared by 6 bases and J by 9 bases, with 11 bases of the junction left unmatched. In DNA form, the CDR3 reads TGCGCCAGCAGCCTAGCGGGAGTTGGTGGTGGTGAGCAGTTCTTC. Translating it yields CASSLAGVGGGEQFF.

The J gene is TRBJ2-4, the V gene TRBV28; D gene uncertain. Germline lookup yields CDR1 MDHEN and CDR2 SYDVKM. This CDR3 region has 15 residues. V was trimmed by 6 bases and J by 0 bases, leaving 12 bases between them. The DNA of the CDR3 is TGTGCCAGCAGCCTCCTCGCCGGAGCCAAAAACATTCAGTACTTC. Its translation: CASSLLAGAKNIQYF.

This chain uses TRBV6-5 with TRBJ2-3; no reliable D call. The length of the CDR3 is 9 residues. Germline V lookup: CDR1 MNHEY, CDR2 SVGAGI. Trimming stripped 10 bases from V and 7 bases from J, with 6 bases between. The CDR3 loop reads CAIANTQYF. The CDR3 region has the DNA TGTGCCATCGCAAATACGCAGTATTTT.

This clone was seen just once. The V and J genes are TRBV11-3 and TRBJ2-1, with D possibly TRBD2 on 7 matching bases. The length of the CDR3 is 17 residues. The V end was cut by 3 bases, the J end by 5 bases, with 20 bases between. Germline-derived CDR1 and CDR2 are SGHNT and YENEEA. The CDR3 protein is CASSFRGASGGDNEQFF. The CDR3 DNA follows: TGTGCCAGCAGCTTTAGGGGGGCTAGCGGTGGGGACAATGAGCAGTTCTTC. Filled out from reference TRBV11-3 and TRBJ2-1, the complete variable domain reads EAGVVQSPRYKIIEKKQPVAFWCNPISGHNTLYWYLQNLGQGPELLIRYENEEAVDDSQLPKDRFSAERLKGVDSTLKIQPAELGDSAVYLCASSFRGASGGDNEQFFGPGTRLTVL.

The CDR3 protein is CASSQEGARDYGYTF. DNA for the CDR3: TGTGCCAGCAGCCAAGAGGGGGCGCGGGACTATGGCTACACCTTC. The chain combines TRBV4-2 with TRBJ1-2; D possibly corresponds to TRBD1 (6 bases). Germline assignment: CDR1 LGHNA and CDR2 YNFKEQ. V was pared by 0 bases and J by 3 bases, with 11 bases between. This CDR3 is built from 15 residues.

V and J are TRBV27 and TRBJ2-3; D is undetermined. Germline assignment: CDR1 MNHEY and CDR2 SMNVEV (reference sequence). Trimming left V 5 bases short and J 6 bases short, with 9 bases between. This CDR3 is built from 12 residues. CDR3 DNA sequence: TGTGCCAGCAGTCATCCCGGGGATACGCAGTATTTT. Its translation is CASSHPGDTQYF.